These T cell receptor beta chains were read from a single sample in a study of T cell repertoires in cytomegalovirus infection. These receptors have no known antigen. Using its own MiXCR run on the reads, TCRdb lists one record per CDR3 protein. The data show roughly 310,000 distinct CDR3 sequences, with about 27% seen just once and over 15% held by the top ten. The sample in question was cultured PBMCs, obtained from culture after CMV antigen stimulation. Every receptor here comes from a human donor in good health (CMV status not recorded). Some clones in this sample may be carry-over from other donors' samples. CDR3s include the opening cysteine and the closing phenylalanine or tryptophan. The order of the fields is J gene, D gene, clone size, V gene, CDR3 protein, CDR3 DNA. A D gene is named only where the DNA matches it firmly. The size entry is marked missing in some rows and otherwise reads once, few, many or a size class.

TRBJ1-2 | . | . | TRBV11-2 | CASSLDGGYTF | TGTGCCAGCAGCTTAGATGGAGGCTACACCTTC
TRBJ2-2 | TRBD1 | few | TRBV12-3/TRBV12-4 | CASSVTGAGELFF | TGTGCCAGCTCAGTCACAGGGGCCGGGGAGCTGTTTTTT
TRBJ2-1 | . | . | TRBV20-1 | CSARIPLAEYNEQFF | TGCAGTGCTAGGATCCCTCTCGCGGAATACAATGAGCAGTTCTTC
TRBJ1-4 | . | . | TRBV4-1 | CASCSEWGAEKLFF | TGCGCCAGCTGCTCTGAGTGGGGGGCTGAAAAACTGTTTTTT
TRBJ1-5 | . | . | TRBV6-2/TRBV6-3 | CASSYVGHSSNQPQHF | TGTGCCAGCAGTTACGTGGGTCACAGCTCAAATCAGCCCCAGCATTTT
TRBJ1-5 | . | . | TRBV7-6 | CASSLVPGVQPQHF | TGTGCCAGCAGCTTAGTGCCGGGGGTCCAGCCCCAGCATTTT
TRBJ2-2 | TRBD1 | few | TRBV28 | CASSWTGGNTGELFF | TGTGCCAGCAGTTGGACAGGGGGGAACACCGGGGAGCTGTTTTTT
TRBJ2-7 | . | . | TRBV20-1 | CSARDPRSSGEQYF | TGCAGTGCTAGAGATCCTCGGTCCTCGGGGGAGCAGTACTTC
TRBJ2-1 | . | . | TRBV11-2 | CASKVLAGQEQFF | TGTGCCAGCAAAGTTCTAGCCGGTCAGGAGCAGTTCTTC
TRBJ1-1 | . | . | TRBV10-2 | CASSEGGGRTSEAFF | TGCGCCAGCAGTGAGGGTGGAGGGAGGACCTCTGAAGCTTTCTTT
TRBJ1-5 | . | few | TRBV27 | CASSFSPTDQPQHF | TGTGCCAGCAGTTTCTCCCCCACTGATCAGCCCCAGCATTTT
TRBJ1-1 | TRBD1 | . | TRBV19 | CASSPRPGQLNTEAFF | TGTGCCAGTAGTCCCCGACCGGGACAGCTGAACACTGAAGCTTTCTTT
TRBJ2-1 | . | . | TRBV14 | CASSQDVRAELASAYNEQFF | TGTGCCAGCAGCCAAGACGTTCGCGCGGAGTTGGCCTCCGCCTACAATGAGCAGTTCTTC
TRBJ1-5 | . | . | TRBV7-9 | CASSSRAYSISNQPQHF | TGTGCCAGCAGCTCGCGGGCTTACTCTATTAGCAATCAGCCCCAGCATTTT
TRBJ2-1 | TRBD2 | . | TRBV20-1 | CSARPAGGLGEQFF | TGCAGTGCTAGACCAGCGGGGGGGCTGGGTGAGCAGTTCTTC
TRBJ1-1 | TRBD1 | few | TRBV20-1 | CSASLGTGGFLGYTEAFF | TGCAGTGCTAGTTTAGGGACAGGGGGCTTCTTGGGGTACACTGAAGCTTTCTTT
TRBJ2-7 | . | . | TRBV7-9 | CASSLRTNEQYF | TGTGCCAGCAGCTTACGTACGAACGAGCAGTACTTC
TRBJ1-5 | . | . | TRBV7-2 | CASSLNLGNQPQHF | TGTGCCAGCAGCTTAAACCTAGGGAATCAGCCCCAGCATTTT
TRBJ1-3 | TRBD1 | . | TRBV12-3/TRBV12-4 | CASSFAQGGGNTIYF | TGTGCCAGCAGTTTTGCCCAGGGGGGCGGAAACACCATATATTTT
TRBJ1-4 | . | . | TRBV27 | CASRQLPATNEKLFF | TGTGCCAGCAGGCAGCTCCCCGCAACTAATGAAAAACTGTTTTTT
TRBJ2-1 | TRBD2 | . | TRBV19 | CASSIARLASARNEQFF | TGTGCCAGTAGTATAGCCCGACTAGCGAGCGCTAGGAATGAGCAGTTCTTC
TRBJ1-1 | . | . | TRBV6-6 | CASSYSRDYTEAFF | TGTGCCAGCAGTTACAGTCGCGACTACACTGAAGCTTTCTTT
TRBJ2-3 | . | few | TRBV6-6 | CASSEARYTDTQYF | TGTGCCAGCAGTGAGGCTAGATACACAGATACGCAGTATTTT
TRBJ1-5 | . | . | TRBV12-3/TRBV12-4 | CASRFREQPQHF | TGTGCCAGCAGATTCAGGGAACAGCCCCAGCATTTT
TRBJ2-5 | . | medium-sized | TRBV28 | CATSPPRGWETQYF | TGTGCCACCTCCCCTCCCCGGGGCTGGGAGACCCAGTACTTC
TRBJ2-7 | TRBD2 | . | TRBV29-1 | CSVVPQAGGPGYEQYF | TGCAGCGTTGTACCCCAAGCGGGAGGGCCAGGCTACGAGCAGTACTTC
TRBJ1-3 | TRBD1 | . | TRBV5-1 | CASSLVLIGTGRSGNTIYF | TGCGCCAGCAGCTTGGTCTTGATCGGGACAGGTCGCTCTGGAAACACCATATATTTT
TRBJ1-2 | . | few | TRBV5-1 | CASSFGVDRFFYGYTF | TGCGCCAGCAGCTTTGGAGTGGACAGATTCTTCTATGGCTACACCTTC
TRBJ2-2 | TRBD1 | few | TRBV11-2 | CASTGQGRTGELFF | TGTGCCAGCACGGGACAGGGGAGGACCGGGGAGCTGTTTTTT
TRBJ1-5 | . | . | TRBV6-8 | CASSYTSNQPQHF | TGTGCCAGCAGTTATACTAGCAATCAGCCCCAGCATTTT
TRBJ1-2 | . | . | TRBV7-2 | CASSAPLQLYGYTF | TGTGCCAGCAGCGCCCCGTTGCAACTCTATGGCTACACCTTC
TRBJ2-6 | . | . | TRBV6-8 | CASSALSGAGANVLTF | TGTGCCAGCAGTGCGCTTTCAGGGGCTGGGGCCAACGTCCTGACTTTC
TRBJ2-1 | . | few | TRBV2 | CASSAELSSTAAYNEQFF | TGTGCCAGCAGTGCCGAGCTTTCTTCAACGGCTGCTTACAATGAGCAGTTCTTC
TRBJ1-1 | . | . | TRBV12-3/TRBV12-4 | CASSFPPGDTEAFF | TGTGCCAGCAGTTTCCCCCCAGGGGACACTGAAGCTTTCTTT
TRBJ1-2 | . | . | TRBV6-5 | CASSYSPTENYGYTF | TGTGCCAGCAGTTACTCGCCTACAGAGAACTATGGCTACACCTTC
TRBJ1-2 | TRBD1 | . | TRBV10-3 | CAISYRDRVHIDYGYTF | TGTGCCATCAGCTACCGGGACAGGGTCCATATTGACTATGGCTACACCTTC
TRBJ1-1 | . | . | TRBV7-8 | CASSLAVLKNTEAFF | TGTGCCAGCAGCTTAGCGGTCTTGAAAAACACTGAAGCTTTCTTT
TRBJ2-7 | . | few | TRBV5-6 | CASSFNGYGTYEQYF | TGTGCCAGCAGCTTTAACGGATACGGGACCTACGAGCAGTACTTC
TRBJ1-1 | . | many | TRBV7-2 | CASSRQMNTEAFF | TGTGCCAGCAGCCGACAGATGAACACTGAAGCTTTCTTT
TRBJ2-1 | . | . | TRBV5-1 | CASSLDGPNEQFF | TGCGCCAGCAGCTTAGACGGACCCAATGAGCAGTTCTTC
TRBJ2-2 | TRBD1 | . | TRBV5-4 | CASSPVPGQGNTGELFF | TGTGCCAGCAGCCCAGTCCCGGGACAGGGGAACACCGGGGAGCTGTTTTTT
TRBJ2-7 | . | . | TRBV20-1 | CSALRSPIISYEQYF | TGCAGTGCGTTAAGGAGTCCAATTATATCCTACGAGCAGTACTTC
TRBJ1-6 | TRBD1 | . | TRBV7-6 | CASSPGTGKNSPLHF | TGTGCCAGCAGCCCGGGGACAGGGAAAAATTCACCCCTCCACTTT
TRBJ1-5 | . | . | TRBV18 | CASSPQTDQPQHF | TGTGCCAGCTCACCCCAAACAGATCAGCCCCAGCATTTT
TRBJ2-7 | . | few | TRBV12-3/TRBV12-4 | CASRPQGTYEQYF | TGTGCCAGCAGACCCCAGGGAACCTACGAGCAGTACTTC
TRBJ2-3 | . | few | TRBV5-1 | CAEGKGVAPDTQYF | TGCGCCGAGGGAAAGGGAGTGGCGCCAGATACGCAGTATTTT